Sequencing of this TCR beta chain was carried out in a study of control samples from healthy donors and cancer patients. The CDR3 runs 12 residues. The V and J ends lost 3 bases and 6 bases respectively, with 8 bases between them. The germline V gene has CDR1 MNHNS and CDR2 SASEGT. TCRdb's table, derived via immunoSEQ multiplex PCR, lists solely in-frame clones and lacks some. The table lists 150,000 to 170,000 clones, approximately 93% of them singletons. V is TRBV6-1 and J is TRBJ1-1, with no clear D. The sequenced sample consisted of blood. This sequence originates from a man aged 35 to 55 in good health. The CDR3 is CASSERRAEAFF. CDR3 bases: TGTGCCAGCAGTGAGCGTAGGGCTGAAGCTTTCTTT.